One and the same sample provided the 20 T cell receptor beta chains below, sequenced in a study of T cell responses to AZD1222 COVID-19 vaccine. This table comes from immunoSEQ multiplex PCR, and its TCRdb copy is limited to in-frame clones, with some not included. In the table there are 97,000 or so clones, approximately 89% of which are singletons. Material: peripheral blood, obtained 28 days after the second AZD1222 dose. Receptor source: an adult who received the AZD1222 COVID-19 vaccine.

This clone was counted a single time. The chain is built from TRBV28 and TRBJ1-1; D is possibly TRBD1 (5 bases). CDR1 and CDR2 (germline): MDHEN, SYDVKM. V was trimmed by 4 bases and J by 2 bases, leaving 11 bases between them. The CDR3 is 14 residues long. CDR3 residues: CASSSQTVNTEAFF. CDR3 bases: TGTGCCAGCAGTTCCCAGACAGTCAACACTGAAGCTTTCTTT.

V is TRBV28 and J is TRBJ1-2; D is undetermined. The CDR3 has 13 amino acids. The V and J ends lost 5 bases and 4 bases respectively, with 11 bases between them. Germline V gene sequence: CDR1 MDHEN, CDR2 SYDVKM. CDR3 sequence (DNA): TGTGCCAGCAGTGCGGCGGAGGTCTATGGCTACACCTTC. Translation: CASSAAEVYGYTF.

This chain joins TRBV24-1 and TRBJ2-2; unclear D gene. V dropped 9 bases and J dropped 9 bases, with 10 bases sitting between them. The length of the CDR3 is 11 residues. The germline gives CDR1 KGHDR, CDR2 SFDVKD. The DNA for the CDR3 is TGTGCCACCCGGTTAGGCCGGGAGCTGTTTTTT. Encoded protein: CATRLGRELFF.

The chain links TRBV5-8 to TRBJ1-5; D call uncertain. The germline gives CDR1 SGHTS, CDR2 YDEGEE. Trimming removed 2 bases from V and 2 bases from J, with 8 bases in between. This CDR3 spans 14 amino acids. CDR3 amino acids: CASSFWGGNQPQHF. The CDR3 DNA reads TGTGCCAGCAGCTTTTGGGGTGGCAATCAGCCCCAGCATTTT. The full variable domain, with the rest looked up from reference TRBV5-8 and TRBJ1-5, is EAGVTQSPTHLIKTRGQQATLRCSPISGHTSVYWYQQALGLGLQFLLWYDEGEERNRGNFPPRFSGRQFPNYSSELNVNALELEDSALYLCASSFWGGNQPQHFGDGTRLSIL.

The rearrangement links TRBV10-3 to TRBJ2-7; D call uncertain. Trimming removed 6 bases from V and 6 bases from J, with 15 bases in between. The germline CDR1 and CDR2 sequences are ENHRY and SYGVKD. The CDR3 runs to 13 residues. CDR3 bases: TGTGCCATCAGAAGCGAAACCGCGCGCGAGCAGTACTTC. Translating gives CAIRSETAREQYF.

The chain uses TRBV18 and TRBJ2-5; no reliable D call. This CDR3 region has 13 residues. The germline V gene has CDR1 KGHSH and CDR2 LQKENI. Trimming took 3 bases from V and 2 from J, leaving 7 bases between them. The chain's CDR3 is CASSPTNQETQYF. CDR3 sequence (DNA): TGTGCCAGCTCACCGACCAATCAAGAGACCCAGTACTTC.

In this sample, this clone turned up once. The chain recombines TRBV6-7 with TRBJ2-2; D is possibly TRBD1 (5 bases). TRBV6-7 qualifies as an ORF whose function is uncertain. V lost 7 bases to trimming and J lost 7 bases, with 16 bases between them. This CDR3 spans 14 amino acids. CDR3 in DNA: TGTGCCAGCACCTACAGGTGGAACGGCGGGGAGCTGTTTTTT. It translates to CASTYRWNGGELFF.

CDR3 sequence: CASSPLGGSYGEQYF. CDR3 DNA: TGTGCCAGCAGCCCACTAGGGGGTTCGTACGGCGAGCAGTACTTC. This chain connects TRBV5-5 to TRBJ2-7; a possible D gene is TRBD1 (6 bases). The CDR3 is 15 residues long. The V and J ends lost 4 bases and 6 bases respectively, with 20 bases between them. The V gene's germline CDR1 is SGHKS and CDR2 YYEKEE (reference sequence).

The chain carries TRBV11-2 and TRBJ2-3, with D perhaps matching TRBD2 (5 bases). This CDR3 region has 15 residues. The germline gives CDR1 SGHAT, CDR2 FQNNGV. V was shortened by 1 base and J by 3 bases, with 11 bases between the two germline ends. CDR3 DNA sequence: TGTGCCAGCAGCTTAGGGGAGTCGGGGACAGATACGCAGTATTTT. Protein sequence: CASSLGESGTDTQYF.

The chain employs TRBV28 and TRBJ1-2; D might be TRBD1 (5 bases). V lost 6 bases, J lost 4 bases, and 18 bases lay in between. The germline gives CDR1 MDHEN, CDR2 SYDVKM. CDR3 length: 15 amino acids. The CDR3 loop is CASSRARRGSYGYTF. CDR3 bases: TGTGCCAGCAGCCGTGCACGGAGGGGATCCTATGGCTACACCTTC.

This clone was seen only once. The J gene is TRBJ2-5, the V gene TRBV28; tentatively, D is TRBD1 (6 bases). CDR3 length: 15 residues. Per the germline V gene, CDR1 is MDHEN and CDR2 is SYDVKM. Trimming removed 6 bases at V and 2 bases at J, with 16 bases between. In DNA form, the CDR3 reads TGTGCCAGCAGAAGTCCTCAGGGGAGTCAAGAGACCCAGTACTTC. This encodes CASRSPQGSQETQYF. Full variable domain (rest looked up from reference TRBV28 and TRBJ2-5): DVKVTQSSRYLVKRTGEKVFLECVQDMDHENMFWYRQDPGLGLRLIYFSYDVKMKEKGDIPEGYSVSREKKERFSLILESASTNQTSMYLCASRSPQGSQETQYFGPGTRLLVL.

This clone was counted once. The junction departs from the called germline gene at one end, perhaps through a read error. CDR3 sequence reads: CASSLAGSTYNEQFF. The CDR3 DNA sequence: TGTGCCAGCAGCCTAGCGGGAAGTACGTACAATGAGCAGTTCTTC. This chain uses TRBV7-2 with TRBJ2-1; 9 bases align to TRBD2. CDR3 size: 15 residues. Germline values: CDR1 SGHTA, CDR2 FQGNSA.

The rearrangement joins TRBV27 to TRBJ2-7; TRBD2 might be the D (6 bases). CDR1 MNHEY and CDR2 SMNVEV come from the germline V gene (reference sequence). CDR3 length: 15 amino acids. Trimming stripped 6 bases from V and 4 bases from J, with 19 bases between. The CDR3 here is CASRGLAGRSYEQYF. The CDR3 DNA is TGTGCCAGCAGGGGGTTGGCAGGGAGGTCGTACGAGCAGTACTTC.

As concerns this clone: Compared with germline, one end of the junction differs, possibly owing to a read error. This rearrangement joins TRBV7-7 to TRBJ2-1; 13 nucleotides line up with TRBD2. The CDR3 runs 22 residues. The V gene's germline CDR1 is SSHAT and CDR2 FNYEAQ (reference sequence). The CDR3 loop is CASSLRTPGLAGRLSSYNEQFF. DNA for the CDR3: TGTGCTAGCAGCTTAAGAACCCCGGGACTAGCGGGGAGACTTAGCTCCTACAATGAGCAGTTCTTC.

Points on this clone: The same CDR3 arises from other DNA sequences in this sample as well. In DNA, the CDR3 is TGTGCCAGCAGTTTGACAGACTATGGCTACACCTTC. The encoded protein is CASSLTDYGYTF. This chain uses TRBV28 with TRBJ1-2; possibly TRBD1 for D (5 bases). V lost 3 bases and J lost 3, with 5 bases in between. Germline CDR1 is MDHEN and CDR2 is SYDVKM. The CDR3 runs 12 residues.

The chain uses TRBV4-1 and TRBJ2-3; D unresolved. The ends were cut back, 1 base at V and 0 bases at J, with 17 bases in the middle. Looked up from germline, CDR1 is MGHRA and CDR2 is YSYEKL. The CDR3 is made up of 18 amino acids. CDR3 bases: TGCGCCAGCAGCCAAGTGGTGGCGGTGACTCTTAGCACAGATACGCAGTATTTT. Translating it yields CASSQVVAVTLSTDTQYF.

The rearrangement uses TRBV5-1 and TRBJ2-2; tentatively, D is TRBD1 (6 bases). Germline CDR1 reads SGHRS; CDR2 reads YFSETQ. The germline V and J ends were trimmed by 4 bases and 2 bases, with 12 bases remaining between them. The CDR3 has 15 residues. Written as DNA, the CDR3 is TGCGCCAGCAGCCAACGGACAGCAAACACCGGGGAGCTGTTTTTT. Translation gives CASSQRTANTGELFF.

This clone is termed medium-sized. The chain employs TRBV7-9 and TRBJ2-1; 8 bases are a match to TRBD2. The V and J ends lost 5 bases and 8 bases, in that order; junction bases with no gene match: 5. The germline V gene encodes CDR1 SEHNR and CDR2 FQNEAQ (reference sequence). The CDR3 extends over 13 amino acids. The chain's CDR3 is CASSPGTRYEQFF. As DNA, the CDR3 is TGTGCCAGCAGCCCTGGGACTAGGTATGAGCAGTTCTTC. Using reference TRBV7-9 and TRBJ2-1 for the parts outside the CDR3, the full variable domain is DTGVSQNPRHKITKRGQNVTFRCDPISEHNRLYWYRQTLGQGPEFLTYFQNEAQLEKSRLLSDRFSAERPKGSFSTLEIQRTEQGDSAMYLCASSPGTRYEQFFGPGTRLTVL.

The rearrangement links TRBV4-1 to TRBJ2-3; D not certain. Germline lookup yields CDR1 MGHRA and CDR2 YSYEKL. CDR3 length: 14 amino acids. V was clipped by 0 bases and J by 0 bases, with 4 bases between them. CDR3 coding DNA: TGCGCCAGCAGCCAAGAGGCTAGCACAGATACGCAGTATTTT. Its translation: CASSQEASTDTQYF.

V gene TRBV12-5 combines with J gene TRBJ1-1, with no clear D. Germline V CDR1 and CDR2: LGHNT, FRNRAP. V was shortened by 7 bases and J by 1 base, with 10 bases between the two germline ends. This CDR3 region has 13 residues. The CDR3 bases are TGTGCTAGTGCTATAACAGAGAACACTGAAGCTTTCTTT. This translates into CASAITENTEAFF. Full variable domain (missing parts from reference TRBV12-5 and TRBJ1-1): DARVTQTPRHKVTEMGQEVTMRCQPILGHNTVFWYRQTMMQGLELLAYFRNRAPLDDSGMPKDRFSAEMPDATLATLKIQPSEPRDSAVYFCASAITENTEAFFGQGTRLTVV.